This is a list of T cell receptor beta chains from one sample in a study of T cells in Graves' hyperthyroidism and ophthalmopathy. Via MiXCR, TCRdb re-called the multiplex PCR reads, giving one row per CDR3 protein. Among a few hundred thousand distinct CDR3 sequences listed, about 45% were seen once. The sequenced sample was peripheral blood or thyroid tissue (not recorded which). Receptor source: a woman aged 18-30 years with Graves' hyperthyroidism. The CDR3 runs from the conserved cysteine through the conserved F or W. The D gene is left open where the match is weak. Clone size is stated in some rows and not others, as once, few, many or a class when expanded.

D: .
J: TRBJ1-1
size: .
V: TRBV30
CDR3: CAWGPTGMNTEAFF
DNA: TGTGCCTGGGGCCCCACAGGTATGAACACTGAAGCTTTCTTT

D: .
J: TRBJ2-2
size: many
V: TRBV9
CDR3: CASSVKAHNTGELFF
DNA: TGTGCCAGCAGCGTGAAAGCGCACAACACCGGGGAGCTGTTTTTT

D: .
J: TRBJ1-2
size: .
V: TRBV5-1
CDR3: CASSLTPGTGYGYTF
DNA: TGCGCCAGCAGCTTGACGCCCGGAACAGGGTATGGCTACACCTTC

D: .
J: TRBJ1-1
size: many
V: TRBV4-2
CDR3: CASSRSPGQNTEAFF
DNA: TGTGCCAGCAGCCGATCCCCGGGCCAGAACACTGAAGCTTTCTTT

D: .
J: TRBJ1-4
size: few
V: TRBV20-1
CDR3: CSARPGGNEKLFF
DNA: TGCAGTGCTAGACCGGGAGGCAATGAAAAACTGTTTTTT

D: .
J: TRBJ2-2
size: .
V: TRBV20-1
CDR3: CSGGGGITGELFF
DNA: TGCAGTGGGGGAGGGGGGATCACCGGGGAGCTGTTTTTT

D: TRBD1
J: TRBJ2-7
size: few
V: TRBV7-3
CDR3: CASSRGDREQYF
DNA: TGTGCCAGCAGCAGGGGGGACAGGGAGCAGTACTTC

D: .
J: TRBJ1-5
size: few
V: TRBV29-1
CDR3: CSARTSGSETQHF
DNA: TGCAGCGCCCGGACTAGCGGGAGTGAGACCCAGCATTTT

D: TRBD2
J: TRBJ2-2
size: .
V: TRBV5-1
CDR3: CASSLEAAGGPVTGELFF
DNA: TGCGCCAGCAGCTTGGAGGCAGCGGGAGGGCCCGTCACCGGGGAGCTGTTTTTT

D: TRBD2
J: TRBJ2-5
size: many
V: TRBV12-3/TRBV12-4
CDR3: CASTSLAGRKTQYF
DNA: TGTGCCAGCACCTCCCTAGCGGGTAGGAAGACCCAGTACTTC

D: TRBD1
J: TRBJ1-2
size: .
V: TRBV7-4
CDR3: CASSLPGTGGYGYTF
DNA: TGTGCCAGCAGCCTCCCGGGGACAGGGGGGTATGGCTACACCTTC

D: .
J: TRBJ1-5
size: many
V: TRBV2
CDR3: CASRGPVGNQPQHF
DNA: TGTGCCAGCAGGGGGCCCGTGGGAAATCAGCCCCAGCATTTT

D: .
J: TRBJ2-7
size: .
V: TRBV27
CDR3: CASSQRDSGAVYEQYF
DNA: TGTGCCAGCAGTCAAAGGGACAGCGGGGCCGTCTACGAGCAGTACTTC

D: .
J: TRBJ1-1
size: .
V: TRBV6-6
CDR3: CANSGLEAFF
DNA: TGTGCCAACTCGGGGCTTGAAGCTTTCTTT

D: .
J: TRBJ1-5
size: .
V: TRBV2
CDR3: CAITGGETQHF
DNA: TGTGCCATCACGGGTGGAGAGACCCAGCATTTT

D: .
J: TRBJ2-7
size: many
V: TRBV7-9
CDR3: CASSLEGYLREQYF
DNA: TGTGCCAGCAGCTTAGAGGGATACCTCCGCGAGCAGTACTTC

D: .
J: TRBJ1-5
size: many
V: TRBV6-1
CDR3: CASSEGAANQPQHF
DNA: TGTGCCAGCAGTGAAGGGGCAGCTAATCAGCCCCAGCATTTT

D: TRBD2
J: TRBJ2-5
size: few
V: TRBV3-1
CDR3: CASSPGTRETQYF
DNA: TGTGCCAGCAGTCCCGGGACTAGAGAGACCCAGTACTTC

D: .
J: TRBJ2-5
size: .
V: TRBV2
CDR3: CASSERGGSQETQYF
DNA: TGTGCCAGCAGTGAAAGGGGGGGGTCCCAAGAGACCCAGTACTTC

D: TRBD1
J: TRBJ2-7
size: many
V: TRBV5-4
CDR3: CASSRGQGLFEQYF
DNA: TGTGCCAGCAGCCGGGGACAGGGGCTTTTTGAGCAGTACTTC

D: TRBD1
J: TRBJ1-5
size: .
V: TRBV7-2
CDR3: CASNPDRVAQHF
DNA: TGTGCCAGCAACCCGGACAGGGTAGCTCAGCATTTT

D: TRBD2
J: TRBJ2-1
size: .
V: TRBV29-1
CDR3: CSVEGRGRFF
DNA: TGCAGCGTTGAGGGGAGGGGCCGGTTCTTC

D: .
J: TRBJ1-5
size: many
V: TRBV12-3/TRBV12-4
CDR3: CASSTHTLPQHF
DNA: TGTGCCAGCAGCACTCACACCCTACCCCAGCATTTT

D: TRBD1
J: TRBJ2-6
size: .
V: TRBV7-2
CDR3: CASSRQGGSGANVLTF
DNA: TGTGCCAGCAGCAGACAGGGGGGCTCTGGGGCCAACGTCCTGACTTTC

D: TRBD1
J: TRBJ2-5
size: .
V: TRBV7-4
CDR3: CASSQDTGQGLRPQYF
DNA: TGCGCCAGCAGCCAGGACACGGGACAGGGCCTAAGGCCCCAGTACTTC

D: .
J: TRBJ2-1
size: .
V: TRBV2
CDR3: CASSADQGPYNEQFF
DNA: TGTGCCAGCAGTGCTGACCAGGGACCCTACAATGAGCAGTTCTTC

D: .
J: TRBJ1-2
size: many
V: TRBV6-2/TRBV6-3
CDR3: CASIGTIDGTPNYGYTF
DNA: TGTGCCAGCATCGGGACCATTGACGGGACACCCAACTATGGCTACACCTTC

D: .
J: TRBJ1-2
size: many
V: TRBV20-1
CDR3: CSARGGLTNYGYTF
DNA: TGCAGTGCTAGAGGGGGGCTTACTAACTATGGCTACACCTTC

D: .
J: TRBJ2-3
size: .
V: TRBV7-6
CDR3: CASSQESFTDTQYF
DNA: TGTGCCAGCAGCCAAGAAAGTTTCACAGATACGCAGTATTTT

D: .
J: TRBJ2-2
size: .
V: TRBV10-3
CDR3: CAISEVGGQGTGELFF
DNA: TGTGCCATCAGTGAGGTCGGAGGGCAAGGCACCGGGGAGCTGTTTTTT

D: TRBD1
J: TRBJ1-2
size: .
V: TRBV2
CDR3: CASSSRGTEQRGYTF
DNA: TGTGCCAGCAGTTCCCGTGGGACAGAACAACGGGGCTACACCTTC

D: .
J: TRBJ1-2
size: .
V: TRBV20-1
CDR3: CSARQAGPGDYGYTF
DNA: TGCAGTGCTAGACAGGCGGGGCCCGGGGACTATGGCTACACCTTC

D: TRBD2
J: TRBJ2-7
size: .
V: TRBV6-1
CDR3: CASSYSGTSGSLTYEQYF
DNA: TGTGCCAGCAGTTACTCCGGGACTAGCGGGAGCCTGACCTACGAGCAGTACTTC

D: .
J: TRBJ1-2
size: .
V: TRBV7-8
CDR3: CASSPSLRTGYTF
DNA: TGTGCCAGCAGCCCCAGCCTTCGAACTGGCTACACCTTC

D: TRBD1
J: TRBJ1-1
size: many
V: TRBV7-2
CDR3: CASSFRQGGLAFF
DNA: TGTGCCAGCAGCTTTAGACAGGGAGGATTAGCTTTCTTT

D: TRBD1
J: TRBJ2-7
size: once
V: TRBV7-3
CDR3: CASSPWTGGYYEQYF
DNA: TGTGCCAGCAGCCCGTGGACAGGGGGCTATTACGAGCAGTACTTC

D: .
J: TRBJ2-7
size: many
V: TRBV29-1
CDR3: CSVSTILYEQYF
DNA: TGCAGCGTTTCGACGATTCTCTACGAGCAGTACTTC

D: .
J: TRBJ2-5
size: .
V: TRBV7-2
CDR3: CASSVARGNQETQYF
DNA: TGTGCCAGCAGCGTTGCGCGGGGCAACCAAGAGACCCAGTACTTC

D: .
J: TRBJ2-1
size: .
V: TRBV7-6
CDR3: CASSPTSGVNEQFF
DNA: TGTGCCAGCAGCCCAACATCGGGGGTCAATGAGCAGTTCTTC

D: TRBD2
J: TRBJ2-7
size: .
V: TRBV29-1
CDR3: CSVEEWLAGFYEQYF
DNA: TGCAGCGTTGAAGAGTGGTTAGCGGGATTCTACGAGCAGTACTTC

D: TRBD2
J: TRBJ2-7
size: .
V: TRBV20-1
CDR3: CSAASGRFGYEQYF
DNA: TGCAGTGCTGCTAGCGGGAGGTTCGGCTACGAGCAGTACTTC

D: TRBD1
J: TRBJ1-1
size: .
V: TRBV24-1
CDR3: CATPPRTGGDTEAFF
DNA: TGTGCCACCCCTCCTAGGACAGGGGGGGACACTGAAGCTTTCTTT

D: .
J: TRBJ1-4
size: few
V: TRBV2
CDR3: CASSYRTPAGEKLFF
DNA: TGTGCCAGCAGTTACCGCACACCCGCCGGGGAAAAACTGTTTTTT

D: TRBD1
J: TRBJ2-2
size: many
V: TRBV20-1
CDR3: CSARDWTGGNTGELFF
DNA: TGCAGTGCTAGAGATTGGACAGGGGGAAACACCGGGGAGCTGTTTTTT

D: .
J: TRBJ1-1
size: many
V: TRBV11-2
CDR3: CASSLDPRVEAFF
DNA: TGTGCCAGCAGCTTAGATCCCCGGGTTGAAGCTTTCTTT

D: TRBD2
J: TRBJ2-7
size: once
V: TRBV7-2
CDR3: CASSPTSGRSHEQYF
DNA: TGTGCCAGCAGCCCAACTAGCGGGAGATCCCACGAGCAGTACTTC

D: .
J: TRBJ2-7
size: .
V: TRBV25-1
CDR3: CASLALVGGEQYF
DNA: TGTGCCAGCTTGGCCCTAGTGGGGGGTGAGCAGTACTTC

D: .
J: TRBJ2-1
size: .
V: TRBV25-1
CDR3: CASMAADSRHNEQFF
DNA: TGTGCCAGCATGGCCGCCGACAGCCGACACAATGAGCAGTTCTTC

D: TRBD2
J: TRBJ2-7
size: many
V: TRBV2
CDR3: CASSARLAGGEQYF
DNA: TGTGCCAGCAGTGCTAGACTAGCGGGAGGCGAGCAGTACTTC

D: .
J: TRBJ2-7
size: .
V: TRBV3-1
CDR3: CASSQFPGASYEQYF
DNA: TGTGCCAGCAGCCAATTTCCGGGGGCCTCCTACGAGCAGTACTTC

D: TRBD1
J: TRBJ2-5
size: many
V: TRBV5-1
CDR3: CASSLGQGVETQYF
DNA: TGCGCCAGCAGCTTGGGACAGGGGGTAGAGACCCAGTACTTC

D: TRBD2
J: TRBJ2-3
size: .
V: TRBV7-3
CDR3: CASSQAPSGSSTDTQYF
DNA: TGCGCCAGCAGCCAAGCCCCTAGCGGGAGTTCGACAGATACGCAGTATTTT